This T cell receptor (beta chain) is drawn from a study of T cell responses to AZD1222 COVID-19 vaccine. The V gene's germline CDR1 is MNHEY and CDR2 SMNVEV (reference sequence). This CDR3 is built from 14 residues. Trimming took 6 bases from V and 7 from J; bases not matched to a gene: 11. The repertoire was sequenced with immunoSEQ multiplex PCR; TCRdb's copy has only in-frame clones and lacks some. The sample holds about 150,000 clones; roughly 88% are singletons and the top ten take approximately 2.1%. The chain recombines TRBV27 with TRBJ1-2; TRBD1 matches 7 bases. This sample comprised peripheral blood, obtained on day 0 of AZD1222 vaccination. The sequence came from an adult in good health. The DNA for the CDR3 is TGTGCCAGCAGCCCCAGGGGAGGGGGCGGTGGCTACACCTTC. It yields the protein CASSPRGGGGGYTF.